This is a list of T cell receptor beta chains from one sample in a study of blood T cell repertoires in COVID-19. Some clones are missing from TCRdb's copy, which holds only in-frame ones; the method was immunoSEQ multiplex PCR. Counted here are over 120,000 clones, 75% to 85% occurring once; the ten biggest clones make up around 4.8%. Sequencing was performed on peripheral blood. These receptors were obtained from a woman older than 75 with active or convalescent COVID-19. The CDR3 runs from the conserved cysteine through the conserved F or W. Each record gives: J gene, clone size, D gene, V gene, CDR3 DNA, CDR3 protein. A D gene is named only where the DNA matches it firmly. Part of the rows lack a size; the others show once, few, many or a class for expanded clones.

J gene: TRBJ2-2
clone size: .
D gene: TRBD2
V gene: TRBV12-3/TRBV12-4
CDR3 DNA: TGTGCCAGCAAGCGGGGGGGCACCGGGGAGCTGTTTTTT
CDR3 protein: CASKRGGTGELFF

J gene: TRBJ2-7
clone size: .
D gene: .
V gene: TRBV5-1
CDR3 DNA: TGCGCCAGCAGCTCCCCGGAGAGAGGGGGAAGGGGCTCCTACGAGCAGTACTTC
CDR3 protein: CASSSPERGGRGSYEQYF

J gene: TRBJ1-2
clone size: .
D gene: .
V gene: TRBV5-1
CDR3 DNA: TGCGCCAGCAGGGAGGATAACTATGGCTACACCTTC
CDR3 protein: CASREDNYGYTF

J gene: TRBJ2-7
clone size: once
D gene: TRBD1
V gene: TRBV6-7
CDR3 DNA: TGTGCCAGCAGTTACTCTATCACCCTTCTATCACAGGGGGCACACGAGCAGTACTTC
CDR3 protein: CASSYSITLLSQGAHEQYF

J gene: TRBJ1-2
clone size: once
D gene: .
V gene: TRBV3-1/TRBV3-2
CDR3 DNA: TGTGCCAGCAGCCAAGGAATCGGTGGCTACACCTTC
CDR3 protein: CASSQGIGGYTF

J gene: TRBJ2-3
clone size: once
D gene: .
V gene: TRBV5-1
CDR3 DNA: TGCGCCAGCAGCTTGGGTGTGGGGCGAGATACGCAGTATTTT
CDR3 protein: CASSLGVGRDTQYF

J gene: TRBJ1-1
clone size: few
D gene: TRBD1
V gene: TRBV30
CDR3 DNA: TGTGCCTGGAGTGTAAGGACAGGGAACCGGGGGGCTTTCTTT
CDR3 protein: CAWSVRTGNRGAFF

J gene: TRBJ2-2
clone size: .
D gene: TRBD1
V gene: TRBV6-5
CDR3 DNA: TGTGCCAGCAGTCGACAGGGCACCGGGGAGCTGTTTTTT
CDR3 protein: CASSRQGTGELFF

J gene: TRBJ1-5
clone size: once
D gene: .
V gene: TRBV19
CDR3 DNA: TGTGCCAGTACGCGACAGGTGGGCAATCAGCCCCAGCATTTT
CDR3 protein: CASTRQVGNQPQHF

J gene: TRBJ1-6
clone size: .
D gene: .
V gene: TRBV5-1
CDR3 DNA: TGCGCCAGCAGCTCCGCCAGGGAGGCCTCACCCCTCCACTTT
CDR3 protein: CASSSAREASPLHF

J gene: TRBJ2-7
clone size: .
D gene: .
V gene: TRBV11-2
CDR3 DNA: TGTGCCAGCAGCTTATCAGGGTACGAGCAGTACTTC
CDR3 protein: CASSLSGYEQYF

J gene: TRBJ2-7
clone size: .
D gene: TRBD1
V gene: TRBV15
CDR3 DNA: TGTGCCACCAGCAGAGATTCAGGGACAGGCTACGAGCAGTACTTC
CDR3 protein: CATSRDSGTGYEQYF

J gene: TRBJ2-3
clone size: .
D gene: TRBD2
V gene: TRBV10-3
CDR3 DNA: TGTGCCATCAGTGGAGTGGGACTAGCGGGGAAAACTAGCACAGATACGCAGTATTTT
CDR3 protein: CAISGVGLAGKTSTDTQYF

J gene: TRBJ1-2
clone size: .
D gene: .
V gene: TRBV6-5
CDR3 DNA: TGTGCCAGCAAAGATACGAGCTTTACTAACTATGGCTACACCTTC
CDR3 protein: CASKDTSFTNYGYTF

J gene: TRBJ1-1
clone size: .
D gene: .
V gene: TRBV28
CDR3 DNA: TGTGCCAGCAGACTCGGGGACACTGAAGCTTTCTTT
CDR3 protein: CASRLGDTEAFF

J gene: TRBJ1-6
clone size: many
D gene: TRBD1
V gene: TRBV30
CDR3 DNA: TGTGCCTGGAACGCAGGGGGAAGTTCACCCCTCCACTTT
CDR3 protein: CAWNAGGSSPLHF

J gene: TRBJ1-2
clone size: .
D gene: .
V gene: TRBV5-1
CDR3 DNA: TGCGCCAGCGGCCTACAGGGTATCGATGGCTACACCTTC
CDR3 protein: CASGLQGIDGYTF

J gene: TRBJ2-7
clone size: .
D gene: TRBD1
V gene: TRBV5-4
CDR3 DNA: TGTGTCAGCAGCCACCAGACAGGGATGTTAAGCGAGCAGTACTTC
CDR3 protein: CVSSHQTGMLSEQYF

J gene: TRBJ2-5
clone size: .
D gene: .
V gene: TRBV7-7
CDR3 DNA: TGTGCTAGCAGCTTGTCCGGGGGACAAGAGACCCAGTACTTC
CDR3 protein: CASSLSGGQETQYF

J gene: TRBJ1-2
clone size: .
D gene: TRBD1
V gene: TRBV5-4
CDR3 DNA: TGTGCCAGCAGCTTGGAGCGGCAGGGGGTCTATGGCTACACCTTC
CDR3 protein: CASSLERQGVYGYTF

J gene: TRBJ1-1
clone size: many
D gene: TRBD1
V gene: TRBV29-1
CDR3 DNA: TGCAGCGTAACGGGGACAGCGAACACTGAAGCTTTCTTT
CDR3 protein: CSVTGTANTEAFF

J gene: TRBJ2-3
clone size: .
D gene: TRBD2
V gene: TRBV4-1
CDR3 DNA: TGCGCCAGCAGCCAAGGGACTAGCGCAGATACGCAGTATTTT
CDR3 protein: CASSQGTSADTQYF

J gene: TRBJ2-7
clone size: .
D gene: TRBD1
V gene: TRBV28
CDR3 DNA: TGTGCCAGCAGTTTAGCCGGGACAGGGTTCACCTACGAGCAGTACTTC
CDR3 protein: CASSLAGTGFTYEQYF

J gene: TRBJ1-3
clone size: .
D gene: .
V gene: TRBV9
CDR3 DNA: TGTGCCAGCAGCGTAGGACAGTGGTTAGGAAACACCATATATTTT
CDR3 protein: CASSVGQWLGNTIYF

J gene: TRBJ2-7
clone size: .
D gene: .
V gene: TRBV14
CDR3 DNA: TGTGCCAGCAGCCAAGCTCTAGAAAGCGAGCAGTACTTC
CDR3 protein: CASSQALESEQYF

J gene: TRBJ2-1
clone size: .
D gene: TRBD2
V gene: TRBV5-6
CDR3 DNA: TGTGCCAGCAGCACGGGACTAGCAGGCAATGAGCAGTTCTTC
CDR3 protein: CASSTGLAGNEQFF

J gene: TRBJ1-6
clone size: .
D gene: .
V gene: TRBV30
CDR3 DNA: TGTGCCTGGAGTGTACGGGGGGCAGCTGATAATTCACCCCTCCACTTT
CDR3 protein: CAWSVRGAADNSPLHF

J gene: TRBJ1-2
clone size: .
D gene: .
V gene: TRBV5-4
CDR3 DNA: TGTGCCAGCAGTCTCCAGGGTGTATCTGGCTACACCTTC
CDR3 protein: CASSLQGVSGYTF

J gene: TRBJ2-7
clone size: .
D gene: .
V gene: TRBV23-1
CDR3 DNA: TGCGCCAGCAGTCACAGCAGGGCTCTTAGAGAGCAGTACTTC
CDR3 protein: CASSHSRALREQYF

J gene: TRBJ2-1
clone size: .
D gene: TRBD1
V gene: TRBV7-6
CDR3 DNA: TGTGCCAGCAGCTTAGCGGGGACAGGGATGAATGAGCAGTTCTTC
CDR3 protein: CASSLAGTGMNEQFF

J gene: TRBJ1-3
clone size: .
D gene: TRBD1
V gene: TRBV18
CDR3 DNA: TGTGCCAGCTCACGGGACAGGGCTGGAAACACCATATATTTT
CDR3 protein: CASSRDRAGNTIYF

J gene: TRBJ1-2
clone size: .
D gene: .
V gene: TRBV25-1
CDR3 DNA: TGTGCCAGCAGTGAAGTGGGGGGTTATGGCTACACCTTC
CDR3 protein: CASSEVGGYGYTF

J gene: TRBJ2-4
clone size: .
D gene: .
V gene: TRBV5-1
CDR3 DNA: TGCGCCAGCAGCACACAGGGTGGCGAAAACATTCAGTACTTC
CDR3 protein: CASSTQGGENIQYF

J gene: TRBJ1-1
clone size: few
D gene: .
V gene: TRBV28
CDR3 DNA: TGTGCCAGCAGGGTCGGGACTGAAGCTTTCTTT
CDR3 protein: CASRVGTEAFF

J gene: TRBJ1-2
clone size: .
D gene: .
V gene: TRBV30
CDR3 DNA: TGTGCCTGGAGCCAACCCTCGACAGGCCGAGGGTATGGCTACACCTTC
CDR3 protein: CAWSQPSTGRGYGYTF

J gene: TRBJ2-1
clone size: .
D gene: .
V gene: TRBV9
CDR3 DNA: TGTGCCAGCAGCGCAGGGGATAGCTCCTACAATGAGCAGTTCTTC
CDR3 protein: CASSAGDSSYNEQFF

J gene: TRBJ1-5
clone size: .
D gene: TRBD1
V gene: TRBV12-3/TRBV12-4
CDR3 DNA: TGTGCCAGCACCGGACAGGGGCATCAGCCCCAGCATTTT
CDR3 protein: CASTGQGHQPQHF

J gene: TRBJ1-4
clone size: .
D gene: .
V gene: TRBV5-4
CDR3 DNA: TGTGCCAGCAGCGACGGGGGTAATGAAAAACTGTTTTTT
CDR3 protein: CASSDGGNEKLFF

J gene: TRBJ1-6
clone size: .
D gene: .
V gene: TRBV20-1
CDR3 DNA: TGCAGTGCTAGTTTTGAGCCAGGGGCGAGGAATTCACCCCTCCACTTT
CDR3 protein: CSASFEPGARNSPLHF

J gene: TRBJ1-5
clone size: few
D gene: .
V gene: TRBV2
CDR3 DNA: TGTGCCAGCAGTGAAACGGGAAATGAGAATCAGCCCCAGCATTTT
CDR3 protein: CASSETGNENQPQHF

J gene: TRBJ1-6
clone size: .
D gene: .
V gene: TRBV5-4
CDR3 DNA: TGTGCCAGCAGCTTGCAGGTTGCGAATTCACCCCTCCACTTT
CDR3 protein: CASSLQVANSPLHF

J gene: TRBJ1-1
clone size: .
D gene: TRBD1
V gene: TRBV5-1
CDR3 DNA: TGCGCCAGCAGCCCGACAGGGGACGCCACTGAAGCTTTCTTT
CDR3 protein: CASSPTGDATEAFF

J gene: TRBJ2-7
clone size: .
D gene: TRBD1
V gene: TRBV2
CDR3 DNA: TGTGCCAGCAGTAAAGGGGACCGGGACAGGGGCGACGAGCAGTACTTC
CDR3 protein: CASSKGDRDRGDEQYF

J gene: TRBJ1-5
clone size: .
D gene: .
V gene: TRBV5-1
CDR3 DNA: TGCGCCAGCAGCTTGGGACAGAGATATCAGCCCCAGCATTTT
CDR3 protein: CASSLGQRYQPQHF

J gene: TRBJ1-1
clone size: .
D gene: TRBD1
V gene: TRBV5-1
CDR3 DNA: TGCGCCAGCAGCCTCGAGACAGGGTTTAAAACTGAAGCTTTCTTT
CDR3 protein: CASSLETGFKTEAFF

J gene: TRBJ1-1
clone size: .
D gene: .
V gene: TRBV4-1
CDR3 DNA: TGCGCCAGCAGCCAAGGTCAGGGCGTAGTTGAAGCTTTCTTT
CDR3 protein: CASSQGQGVVEAFF

J gene: TRBJ2-1
clone size: .
D gene: TRBD2
V gene: TRBV2
CDR3 DNA: TGTGCCAGCAGTGAATTAGGGCGGGGGGCTTACAATGAGCAGTTCTTC
CDR3 protein: CASSELGRGAYNEQFF

J gene: TRBJ1-2
clone size: .
D gene: .
V gene: TRBV5-1
CDR3 DNA: TGCGCCAGCAGCTTGCTTCGGGGGGTCACAACTTCTAACTATGGCTACACCTTC
CDR3 protein: CASSLLRGVTTSNYGYTF

J gene: TRBJ1-1
clone size: .
D gene: .
V gene: TRBV28
CDR3 DNA: TGTGCCAGCAGTTTATTAGGGGACACTGAAGCTTTCTTT
CDR3 protein: CASSLLGDTEAFF

J gene: TRBJ1-4
clone size: .
D gene: .
V gene: TRBV7-2
CDR3 DNA: TGTGCCAGCAGCTCCGAACGGACTAATGAAAAACTGTTTTTT
CDR3 protein: CASSSERTNEKLFF

J gene: TRBJ1-5
clone size: .
D gene: .
V gene: TRBV10-1
CDR3 DNA: TGCGCCAGACTAGACGGGGAGAGGCAGCCCCAGCATTTT
CDR3 protein: CARLDGERQPQHF

J gene: TRBJ2-2
clone size: few
D gene: TRBD1
V gene: TRBV4-2
CDR3 DNA: TGTGCCAGCAGCCAAGATAGGGGACAGGGGGTTACCGGGGAGCTGTTTTTT
CDR3 protein: CASSQDRGQGVTGELFF

J gene: TRBJ2-5
clone size: .
D gene: TRBD2
V gene: TRBV2
CDR3 DNA: TGTGCCAGCTCCGCCGGGACTAGCGGGGGGGTCCAAGAGACCCAGTACTTC
CDR3 protein: CASSAGTSGGVQETQYF

J gene: TRBJ2-7
clone size: .
D gene: .
V gene: TRBV18
CDR3 DNA: TGTGCCAGCTCACCACCGAGTACAGCCCCCCACGAGCAGTACTTC
CDR3 protein: CASSPPSTAPHEQYF